This record looks at one T cell receptor (beta chain) sequence and its context. This clone has only a few counts. This clone's antigen is unknown. No base-level quality is on record; no much larger clone is a single base apart. This specimen comes from a study of T cell responses to AZD1222 COVID-19 vaccine (dated by TCRdb to about 2021). Regarding the complete study: TCR sequencing was performed for over 230 trial participants, of whom some 200 were given two doses of AZD1222 and around 25 were given two doses of MenACWY control vaccine. Trial participants were enrolled by age into subgroups of 18-55, 56-69 and 70-plus years, and around 150, 28 and 57 TCR-sequenced participants, respectively, were included in these subgroups. Overall study outcomes, separate from this receptor: Reportedly, close to half of the unique spike-specific TCRs recognized epitopes lying outside the regions that are mutated in the B.1.351 and B.1.1.7 variants. In the small 56-69-year group, the increase in depth fell short of significance, most likely because of low power. Because no day 14 peak-response samples were available, the repertoires could be characterized only after the peak T cell response. Spike-specific TCR breadth and depth rose significantly after two AZD1222 doses compared with day 0 and with MenACWY recipients. Conclusions about previously exposed vaccinees are limited, since just a handful of AZD1222 recipients were seropositive for SARS-CoV-2 at baseline. Vaccine-associated CD4 TCRs spanned the whole spike protein, with dominant responses in regions 160-218 and 743-854. Participants were mostly white British and included more females than males, and it was suggested by the authors that clonal diversity may have been underestimated.

Sample time point, as interpreted from the label and publication: about 28 days (+/-7) after the second vaccine dose. Because spike-specific TCR depth and breadth did not differ between the two schedules, AZD1222 recipients who got a second dose at roughly 4 weeks were pooled with those who got a second dose at roughly 12 weeks. Samples from vaccinated people were obtained from the UK trials COV001 and COV002, which included a single-blind randomized controlled phase 2/3 trial of AZD1222 (ChAdOx1 nCoV-19) in healthy adults. For TCRbeta chain sequencing, PBMC samples from trial participants were taken at day 0 and at day 28 after the second dose. The V end loses 5 bases and the J end loses 9 bases, and a stretch of 22 bases separates them. CDR1 and CDR2 are read off the germline V gene as SGHTA and FQGNSA. From cysteine to phenylalanine, the CDR3 is 16 amino acids long. Only CDR3 DNA remains: 48 bases, in frame from the first base.

The CDR3 regions of human TCRbeta chains were subjected to immunosequencing. In the authors' own workflow: TCRs in the repertoires were compared against a reference library of SARS-CoV-2-specific TCRs that had been generated with the MIRA antigen-specificity platform. Breadth was defined as the fraction of unique TCRs that were SARS-CoV-2-associated. Depth was defined as the fraction of total T cells that were SARS-CoV-2-associated. Using the MIRA data, each spike-specific TCR was mapped to the spike region that the TCR reacts to and placed in a CD4 or CD8 class. Log10-transformed breadth and depth values were compared by one-way ANOVA with Sidak's multiple comparisons tests. TCRdb mirrors the immuneACCESS table, restricted to in-frame sequences. Some clones are absent from its copies; in checked studies, under half trace to an unresolved V gene, and the reason for the others is unknown. V, J and clone size are taken as reported in that table, and D and trimming were inferred from the DNA itself. In this sample the table shows under 70,000 clones, 80% of which occur a single time. The top ten constitute about 5% of the sample.

The rearrangement combines TRBV7-2 with TRBJ2-2; TRBD2 is perhaps the D gene, given 6 matching bases. This TCR came from an adult who received the AZD1222 COVID-19 vaccine. Sequences were derived from peripheral blood, sampled 28 days after the second AZD1222 dose. The CDR3 here reads CASSPLAGISYRELFF. The sequenced DNA is TGTGCCAGCAGCCCTCTGGCGGGGATTTCCTACCGGGAGCTGTTTTTT.